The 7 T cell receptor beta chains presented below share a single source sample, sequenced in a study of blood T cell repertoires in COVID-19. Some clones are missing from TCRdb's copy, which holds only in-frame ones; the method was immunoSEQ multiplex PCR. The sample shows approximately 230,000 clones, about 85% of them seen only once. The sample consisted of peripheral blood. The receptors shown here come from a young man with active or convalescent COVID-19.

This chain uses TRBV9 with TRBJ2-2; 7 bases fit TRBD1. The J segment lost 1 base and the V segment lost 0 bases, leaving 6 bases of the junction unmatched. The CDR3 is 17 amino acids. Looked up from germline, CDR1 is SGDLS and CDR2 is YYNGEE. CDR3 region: CASSVAATGLNTGELFF. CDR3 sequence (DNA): TGTGCCAGCAGCGTAGCAGCGACAGGGTTGAACACCGGGGAGCTGTTTTTT. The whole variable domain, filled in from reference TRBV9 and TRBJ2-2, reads DSGVTQTPKHLITATGQRVTLRCSPRSGDLSVYWYQQSLDQGLQFLIQYYNGEERAKGNILERFSAQQFPDLHSELNLSSLELGDSALYFCASSVAATGLNTGELFFGEGSRLTVL.

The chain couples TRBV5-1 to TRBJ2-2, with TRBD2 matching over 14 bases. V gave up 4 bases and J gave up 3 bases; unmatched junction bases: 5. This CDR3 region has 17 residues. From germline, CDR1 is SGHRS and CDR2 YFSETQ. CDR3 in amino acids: CASSNGTSGRYTGELFF. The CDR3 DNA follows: TGCGCCAGCAGCAACGGGACTAGCGGGAGATACACCGGGGAGCTGTTTTTT.

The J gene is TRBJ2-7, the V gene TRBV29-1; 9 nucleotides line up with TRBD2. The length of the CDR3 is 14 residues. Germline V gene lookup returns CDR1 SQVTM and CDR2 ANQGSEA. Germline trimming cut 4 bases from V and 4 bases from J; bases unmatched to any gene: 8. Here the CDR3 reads CSVAFAGGPYEQYF. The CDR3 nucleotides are TGCAGCGTTGCTTTTGCGGGAGGGCCTTACGAGCAGTACTTC.

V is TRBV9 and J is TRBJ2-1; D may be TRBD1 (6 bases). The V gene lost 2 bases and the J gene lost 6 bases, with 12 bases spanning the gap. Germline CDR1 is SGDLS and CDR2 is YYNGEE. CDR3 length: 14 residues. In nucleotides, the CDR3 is TGTGCCAGCAGCGTGGCAGGGGCGGGCAATGAGCAGTTCTTC. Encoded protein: CASSVAGAGNEQFF. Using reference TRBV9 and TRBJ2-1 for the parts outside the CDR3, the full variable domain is DSGVTQTPKHLITATGQRVTLRCSPRSGDLSVYWYQQSLDQGLQFLIQYYNGEERAKGNILERFSAQQFPDLHSELNLSSLELGDSALYFCASSVAGAGNEQFFGPGTRLTVL.

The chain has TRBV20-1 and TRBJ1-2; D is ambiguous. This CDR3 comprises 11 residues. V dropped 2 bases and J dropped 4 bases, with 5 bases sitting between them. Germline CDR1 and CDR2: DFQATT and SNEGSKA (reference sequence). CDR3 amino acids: CSARSLYGYTF. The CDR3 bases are TGCAGTGCTAGATCACTCTATGGCTACACCTTC.

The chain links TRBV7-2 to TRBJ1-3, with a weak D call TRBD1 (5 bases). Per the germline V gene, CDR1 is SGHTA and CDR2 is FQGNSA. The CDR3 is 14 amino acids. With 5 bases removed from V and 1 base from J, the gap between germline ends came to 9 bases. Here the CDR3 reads CASSVTGSGNTIYF. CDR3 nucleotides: TGTGCCAGCAGCGTTACAGGTTCTGGAAACACCATATATTTT. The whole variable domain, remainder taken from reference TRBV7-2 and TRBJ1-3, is GAGVSQSPSNKVTEKGKDVELRCDPISGHTALYWYRQSLGQGLEFLIYFQGNSAPDKSGLPSDRFSAERTGGSVSTLTIQRTQQEDSAVYLCASSVTGSGNTIYFGEGSWLTVV.

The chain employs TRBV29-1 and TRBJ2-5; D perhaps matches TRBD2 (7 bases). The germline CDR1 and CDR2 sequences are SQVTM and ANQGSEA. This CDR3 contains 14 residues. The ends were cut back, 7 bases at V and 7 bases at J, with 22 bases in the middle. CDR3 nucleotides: TGCAGCGCCGTCGAAGGGGGGGGCCCTGGGACCCAGTACTTC. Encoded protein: CSAVEGGGPGTQYF.